Frequency places the clone carrying this T cell receptor (beta chain) as medium-sized (0.01 to 0.1%). The record originates from a study of T cell clusters in autoimmune cytopenias. Roughly 40,000 genome equivalents of blood DNA were amplified for TRB. One tube held mixed TRB-A and TRB-B primer pools for touch-down PCR. TCRdb reanalyzed the multiplex PCR reads and collapses them to one entry per CDR3 protein, without DNA. The table for this sample gives roughly 7,000 distinct CDR3 sequences. Germline CDR1 reads LNHDA; CDR2 reads SQIVND (reference sequence). This CDR3 is built from 14 residues. This sample also belongs to another study, concerning T cell repertoires in aging, cancer and after chemotherapy.

This sequence joins TRBV19 and TRBJ2-1. This sequence was found in a human donor in good health. Sequenced: peripheral blood. Here the CDR3 reads CASTHGYENNEQFF.